This paragraph reports one TCR beta chain. The data stem from a study of blood T cell repertoires in COVID-19. Only in-frame clones appear in the TCRdb table, and some are missing; sequencing was by immunoSEQ multiplex PCR. The data hold tens of thousands of clones, with approximately 90% observed a single time. The germline V gene encodes CDR1 KGHSH and CDR2 LQKENI. The CDR3 covers 15 residues. Trimming took 4 bases from V and 4 from J, leaving 14 bases between them. This receptor was obtained from a woman of 80 years or more with acute or convalescent COVID-19. Sequenced input: peripheral blood. The chain recombines TRBV18 with TRBJ2-1; D is perhaps TRBD2 (5 bases). The CDR3 loop reads CASSLVTTGYNEQFF. Written as DNA, the CDR3 is TGTGCCAGCTCACTGGTGACTACGGGGTACAATGAGCAGTTCTTC. Combining the CDR3 with reference TRBV18 and TRBJ2-1 gives the whole variable domain NAGVMQNPRHLVRRRGQEARLRCSPMKGHSHVYWYRQLPEEGLKFMVYLQKENIIDESGMPKERFSAEFPKEGPSILRIQQVVRGDSAAYFCASSLVTTGYNEQFFGPGTRLTVL.